This TCR beta chain was observed in a study of early T cells in non-severe SARS-CoV-2 infection. From germline, CDR1 is GTSNPN and CDR2 SVGIG (reference sequence). CDR3 length: 12 residues. Trimming removed 2 bases from V and 3 bases from J, with 4 bases in between. cDNA molecules, individually, were tagged with unique molecular identifiers. Each CDR3 protein gets one entry after TCRdb re-called the 5' RACE reads with MiXCR. The data hold 51,000 or so distinct CDR3 sequences, with 9.5% to 12% observed a single time. The sequence was collected from an adult who was a healthcare worker with PCR-confirmed SARS-CoV-2 infection or an uninfected control (not recorded which). V and J are TRBV30 and TRBJ2-2, with no clear D. The sample was whole blood. The DNA for the CDR3 is TGTGCCTGGAGTTTTTACACCGGGGAGCTGTTTTTT. Its translation is CAWSFYTGELFF.